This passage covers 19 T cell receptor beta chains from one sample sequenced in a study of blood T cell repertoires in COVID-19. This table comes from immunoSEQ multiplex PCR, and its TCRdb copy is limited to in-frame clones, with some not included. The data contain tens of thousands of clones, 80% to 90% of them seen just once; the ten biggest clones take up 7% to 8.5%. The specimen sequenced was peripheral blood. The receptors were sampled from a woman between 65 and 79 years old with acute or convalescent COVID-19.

Here the CDR3 DNA reads TGTGCCAGCAGCTTCCCGACAGGGCCCGCGGGGGGCTACACCTTC. The encoded protein is CASSFPTGPAGGYTF. V usage is TRBV5-6 and J usage is TRBJ1-2; 7 nucleotides match TRBD1. This CDR3 has 15 amino acids. J lost 8 bases, V lost 2 bases, and 12 bases had no gene match. Germline values: CDR1 SGHDT, CDR2 YYEEEE.

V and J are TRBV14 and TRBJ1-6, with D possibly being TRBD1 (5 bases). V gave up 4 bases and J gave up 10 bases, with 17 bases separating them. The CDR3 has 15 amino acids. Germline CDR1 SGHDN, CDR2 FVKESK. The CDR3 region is CASSRSGGNNSPLHF. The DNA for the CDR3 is TGTGCCAGCAGCCGGAGCGGGGGGAACAACTCACCCCTCCACTTT. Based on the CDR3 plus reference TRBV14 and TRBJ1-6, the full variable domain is EAGVTQFPSHSVIEKGQTVTLRCDPISGHDNLYWYRRVMGKEIKFLLHFVKESKQDESGMPNNRFLAERTGGTYSTLKVQPAELEDSGVYFCASSRSGGNNSPLHFGNGTRLTVT.

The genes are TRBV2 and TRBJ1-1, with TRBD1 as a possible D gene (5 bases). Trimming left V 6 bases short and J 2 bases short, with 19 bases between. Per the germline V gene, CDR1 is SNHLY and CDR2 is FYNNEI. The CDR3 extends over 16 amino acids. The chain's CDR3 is CASRPPPGGQNTEAFF. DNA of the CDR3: TGTGCCAGCAGACCGCCCCCGGGCGGACAAAACACTGAAGCTTTCTTT.

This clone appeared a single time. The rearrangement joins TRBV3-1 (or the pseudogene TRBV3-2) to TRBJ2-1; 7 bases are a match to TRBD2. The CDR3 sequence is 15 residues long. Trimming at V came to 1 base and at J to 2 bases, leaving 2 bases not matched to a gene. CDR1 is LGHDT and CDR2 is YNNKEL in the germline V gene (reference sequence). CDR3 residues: CASSQVLAAYNEQFF. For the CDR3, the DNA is TGTGCCAGCAGCCAAGTGCTAGCGGCCTACAATGAGCAGTTCTTC.

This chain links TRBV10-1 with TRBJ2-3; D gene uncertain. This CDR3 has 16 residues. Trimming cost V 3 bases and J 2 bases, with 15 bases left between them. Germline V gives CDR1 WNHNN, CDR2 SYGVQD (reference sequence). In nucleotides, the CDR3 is TGCGCCAGCAGTGACGTCCCAGGCCCCTCCACAGATACGCAGTATTTT. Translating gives CASSDVPGPSTDTQYF.

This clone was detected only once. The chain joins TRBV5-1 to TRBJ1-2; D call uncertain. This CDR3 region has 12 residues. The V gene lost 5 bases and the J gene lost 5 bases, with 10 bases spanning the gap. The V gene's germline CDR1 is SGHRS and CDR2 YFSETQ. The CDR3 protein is CASRTGEYGYTF. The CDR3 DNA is TGCGCCAGCAGAACCGGGGAGTATGGCTACACCTTC.

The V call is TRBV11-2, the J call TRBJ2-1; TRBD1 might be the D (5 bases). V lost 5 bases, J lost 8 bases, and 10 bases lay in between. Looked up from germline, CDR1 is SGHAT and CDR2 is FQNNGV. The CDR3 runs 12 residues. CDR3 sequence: CASSPNRYEQFF. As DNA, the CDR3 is TGTGCCAGCAGCCCCAACAGGTATGAGCAGTTCTTC.

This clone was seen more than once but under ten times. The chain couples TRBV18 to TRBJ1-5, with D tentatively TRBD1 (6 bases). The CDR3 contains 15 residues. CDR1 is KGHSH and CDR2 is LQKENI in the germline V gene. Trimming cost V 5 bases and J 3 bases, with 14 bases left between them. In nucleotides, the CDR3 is TGTGCCAGCTCAACAAACAGGGCTAACAATCAGCCCCAGCATTTT. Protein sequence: CASSTNRANNQPQHF.

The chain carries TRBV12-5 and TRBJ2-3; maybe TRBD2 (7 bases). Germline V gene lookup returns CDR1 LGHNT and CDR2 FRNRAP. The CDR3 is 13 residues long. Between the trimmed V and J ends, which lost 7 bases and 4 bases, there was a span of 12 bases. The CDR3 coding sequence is TGTGCTAGTGCCGAGGGGGGGGCAGATACGCAGTATTTT. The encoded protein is CASAEGGADTQYF.

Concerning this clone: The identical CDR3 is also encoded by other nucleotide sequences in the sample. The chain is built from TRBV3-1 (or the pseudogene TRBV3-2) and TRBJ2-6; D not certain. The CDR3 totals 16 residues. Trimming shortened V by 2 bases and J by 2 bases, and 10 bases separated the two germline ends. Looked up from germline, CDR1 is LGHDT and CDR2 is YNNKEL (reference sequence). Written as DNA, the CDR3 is TGTGCCAGCAGCCAAAGTGCAGTGGCTGGGGCCAACGTCCTGACTTTC. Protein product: CASSQSAVAGANVLTF.

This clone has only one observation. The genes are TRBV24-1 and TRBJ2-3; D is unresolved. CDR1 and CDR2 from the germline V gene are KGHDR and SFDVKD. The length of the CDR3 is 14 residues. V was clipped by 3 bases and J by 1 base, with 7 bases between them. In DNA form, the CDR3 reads TGTGCCACCAGTGATCGGTCGGGCACAGATACGCAGTATTTT. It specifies CATSDRSGTDTQYF.

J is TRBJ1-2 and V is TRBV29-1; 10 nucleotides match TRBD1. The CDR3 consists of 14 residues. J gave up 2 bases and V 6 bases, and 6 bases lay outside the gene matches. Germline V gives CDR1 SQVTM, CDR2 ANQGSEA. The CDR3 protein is CSVETGGANYGYTF. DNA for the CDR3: TGCAGCGTCGAGACAGGGGGCGCCAACTATGGCTACACCTTC.

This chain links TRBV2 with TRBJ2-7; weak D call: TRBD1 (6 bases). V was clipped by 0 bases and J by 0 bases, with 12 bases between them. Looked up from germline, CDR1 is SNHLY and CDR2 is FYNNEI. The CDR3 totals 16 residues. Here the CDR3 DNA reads TGTGCCAGCAGTGAAGCGGGGACACAGAGCTCCTACGAGCAGTACTTC. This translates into CASSEAGTQSSYEQYF.

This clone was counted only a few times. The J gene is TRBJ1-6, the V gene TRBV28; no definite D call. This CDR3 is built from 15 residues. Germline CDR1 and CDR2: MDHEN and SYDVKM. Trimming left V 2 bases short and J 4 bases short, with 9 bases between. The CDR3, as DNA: TGTGCCAGCAGTTTACCGACAAGTTATAATTCACCCCTCCACTTT. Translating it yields CASSLPTSYNSPLHF.

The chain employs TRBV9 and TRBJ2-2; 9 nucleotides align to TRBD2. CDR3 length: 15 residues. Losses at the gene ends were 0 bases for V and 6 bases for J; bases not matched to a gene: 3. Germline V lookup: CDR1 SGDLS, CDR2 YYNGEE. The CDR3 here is CASSVGGGVPGELFF. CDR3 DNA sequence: TGTGCCAGCAGCGTAGGCGGGGGGGTCCCCGGGGAGCTGTTTTTT.

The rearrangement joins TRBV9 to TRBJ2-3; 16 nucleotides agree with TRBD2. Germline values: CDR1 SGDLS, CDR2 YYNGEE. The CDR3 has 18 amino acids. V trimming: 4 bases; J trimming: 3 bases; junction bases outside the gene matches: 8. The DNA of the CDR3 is TGTGCCAGCAGCCGCACGGGGACTAGCGGGGGGGCTACAGATACGCAGTATTTT. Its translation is CASSRTGTSGGATDTQYF.

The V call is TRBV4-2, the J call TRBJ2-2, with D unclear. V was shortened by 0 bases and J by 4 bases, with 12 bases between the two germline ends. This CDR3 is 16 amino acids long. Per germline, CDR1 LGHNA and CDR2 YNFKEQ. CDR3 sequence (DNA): TGTGCCAGCAGCCAAGAACCGGTCGCGCGCACCGGGGAGCTGTTTTTT. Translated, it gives CASSQEPVARTGELFF.

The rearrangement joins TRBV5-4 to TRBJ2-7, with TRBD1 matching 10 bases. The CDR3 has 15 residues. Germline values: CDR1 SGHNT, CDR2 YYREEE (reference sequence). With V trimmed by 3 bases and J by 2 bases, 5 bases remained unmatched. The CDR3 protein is CASSYGQGVAYEQYF. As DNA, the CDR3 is TGTGCCAGCAGCTACGGACAGGGGGTCGCCTACGAGCAGTACTTC.

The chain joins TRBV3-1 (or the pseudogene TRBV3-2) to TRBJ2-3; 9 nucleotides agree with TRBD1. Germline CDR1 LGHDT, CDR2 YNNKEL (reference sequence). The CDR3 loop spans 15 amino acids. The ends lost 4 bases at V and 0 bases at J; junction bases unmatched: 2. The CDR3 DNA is TGTGCCAGCAGCCGGGGGACAGGGAGCACAGATACGCAGTATTTT. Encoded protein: CASSRGTGSTDTQYF.